The 21 T cell receptor beta chains listed next were all sequenced from one sample in a study of cytomegalovirus exposure and HLA in healthy donors. The table came from immunoSEQ multiplex PCR; TCRdb's copy has only in-frame clones and leaves some out. The table lists about 280,000 clones, approximately 87% of them singletons. What was sequenced was PBMCs. The receptors derive from a woman aged 18-29 years in good health and CMV-seronegative.

This clone is a singleton in its sample. The chain employs TRBV7-3 and TRBJ2-1; D is possibly TRBD2 (5 bases). The V end lost 5 bases, the J end lost 5 bases, and 7 bases lay between the germline ends. The length of the CDR3 is 12 residues. Germline lookup yields CDR1 SGHTA and CDR2 FQGTGA. This CDR3 is CASSQLDNEQFF. The CDR3 DNA is TGTGCCAGCAGCCAACTAGACAATGAGCAGTTCTTC.

The CDR3 DNA sequence: TGCGCCAGCAGCCAAGAGGGGACTAGCGGGAGTCGGAACATTCAGTACTTC. It specifies CASSQEGTSGSRNIQYF. V and J are TRBV4-1 and TRBJ2-4; 14 positions match TRBD2. Germline lookup yields CDR1 MGHRA and CDR2 YSYEKL. Trimming took 0 bases from V and 7 from J; bases not matched to a gene: 5. The CDR3 is made up of 17 amino acids.

This clone came up once. The V and J genes are TRBV6-4 and TRBJ1-1; D is unclear. Trimming took off 2 bases at V and 3 bases at J, with 10 bases between the two ends. This CDR3 comprises 14 residues. Per the germline V gene, CDR1 is MRHNA and CDR2 is SNTAGT. CDR3: CASSDRVGDTEAFF. Written as DNA, the CDR3 is TGTGCCAGCAGTGACCGGGTGGGAGACACTGAAGCTTTCTTT.

The chain recombines TRBV2 with TRBJ2-1; the D gene is possibly TRBD2 (6 bases). This CDR3 has 16 residues. V was trimmed by 7 bases and J by 0 bases, leaving 16 bases between them. Germline CDR1 SNHLY, CDR2 FYNNEI. CDR3 sequence (DNA): TGTGCCAGCAACCTAATGGGGGGTAGCTCCTACAATGAGCAGTTCTTC. The encoded protein is CASNLMGGSSYNEQFF.

The rearrangement uses TRBV7-9 and TRBJ1-5; D not certain. The V and J ends lost 3 bases and 5 bases respectively, with 14 bases between them. CDR1 and CDR2 (germline): SEHNR, FQNEAQ (reference sequence). This CDR3 contains 15 residues. CDR3 amino acids: CASSFGRSGYQPQHF. The CDR3 nucleotides read TGTGCCAGCAGCTTCGGGAGGAGCGGGTATCAGCCCCAGCATTTT.

The chain couples TRBV2 to TRBJ2-1; 7 bases match TRBD1. From germline, CDR1 is SNHLY and CDR2 FYNNEI. V lost 5 bases and J lost 4; bases outside the gene matches: 2. The CDR3 has 13 residues. CDR3 amino acids: CASSKTGYNEQFF. CDR3 nucleotide sequence: TGTGCCAGCAGTAAGACAGGGTACAATGAGCAGTTCTTC.

The chain links TRBV7-2 to TRBJ1-3; TRBD1 matches 8 bases. The CDR3 is 15 residues long. Germline values: CDR1 SGHTA, CDR2 FQGNSA. The V gene end was trimmed by 2 bases and the J gene end by 3 bases; junction bases not matched to a gene: 3. The CDR3 coding sequence is TGTGCCAGCAGCTTATACAGGGGGGATGGAAACACCATATATTTT. It codes for CASSLYRGDGNTIYF.

The chain employs TRBV29-1 and TRBJ1-2; no clear D. Germline V gene lookup returns CDR1 SQVTM and CDR2 ANQGSEA. The CDR3 has 11 residues. V lost 7 bases and J 1 base, leaving 7 bases between the germline ends. The CDR3, as DNA: TGCAGCGGGTTCAGTAACTATGGCTACACCTTC. This codes for CSGFSNYGYTF.

The CDR3 spells CASRTGGRLGGYTF. The CDR3 bases are TGTGCCAGCAGGACGGGCGGGCGCCTGGGTGGCTACACCTTC. The rearrangement joins TRBV27 to TRBJ1-2; D ambiguous. The CDR3 is 14 amino acids. Germline V gene sequence: CDR1 MNHEY, CDR2 SMNVEV (reference sequence). Trimming left V 6 bases short and J 7 bases short, with 18 bases between.

The chain couples TRBV2 to TRBJ2-7, with D maybe TRBD1 (6 bases). The length of the CDR3 is 14 residues. The germline gives CDR1 SNHLY, CDR2 FYNNEI. V lost 8 bases and J 0 bases, leaving 14 bases between the germline ends. The CDR3 DNA reads as TGTGCCAGCGGGGACACGGTAAGCTCCTACGAGCAGTACTTC. This translates into CASGDTVSSYEQYF.

This chain joins TRBV6-5 and TRBJ2-1; no reliable D call. This CDR3 region has 16 residues. Germline values: CDR1 MNHEY, CDR2 SVGAGI. Trimming took off 2 bases at V and 0 bases at J, with 11 bases between the two ends. CDR3 in DNA: TGTGCCAGCAGTTACGGGCACTCGAGCTCCTACAATGAGCAGTTCTTC. This sequence encodes CASSYGHSSSYNEQFF.

The chain uses TRBV5-1 and TRBJ2-1, with 10 bases that match TRBD2. CDR1 SGHRS and CDR2 YFSETQ come from the germline V gene. This CDR3 is built from 15 residues. V shed 5 bases and J 4 bases; nucleotides not matched to a gene: 6. CDR3 sequence: CASRLTSGTYNEQFF. CDR3 in DNA: TGCGCCAGCAGACTTACTAGCGGGACTTACAATGAGCAGTTCTTC. Drawing the rest from reference TRBV5-1 and TRBJ2-1, the complete variable domain is KAGVTQTPRYLIKTRGQQVTLSCSPISGHRSVSWYQQTPGQGLQFLFEYFSETQRNKGNFPGRFSGRQFSNSRSEMNVSTLELGDSALYLCASRLTSGTYNEQFFGPGTRLTVL.

The V and J genes are TRBV29-1 and TRBJ2-7, with 14 bases lining up with TRBD2. The CDR3 sequence is 14 residues long. From germline, CDR1 is SQVTM and CDR2 ANQGSEA. The V segment lost 7 bases and the J segment 4 bases; nucleotides outside the gene matches: 6. The CDR3 here is CSAQGLAGEYEQYF. In nucleotides, the CDR3 is TGCAGCGCCCAGGGACTAGCGGGAGAGTACGAGCAGTACTTC.

The chain joins TRBV15 to TRBJ1-5, with 10 bases identical to TRBD1. The germline V gene has CDR1 LNHNV and CDR2 YYDKDF (reference sequence). The V segment lost 4 bases and the J segment 5 bases; nucleotides outside the gene matches: 8. CDR3 length: 16 residues. The CDR3 region is CATSKARTGGHQPQHF. The CDR3 nucleotides read TGTGCCACCAGCAAGGCCAGGACAGGGGGGCATCAGCCCCAGCATTTT.

This chain uses TRBV2 with TRBJ1-5; a possible D gene is TRBD1 (5 bases). V shed 8 bases and J shed 0 bases, with 20 bases lying between them. CDR3 size: 17 residues. CDR1 and CDR2 (germline): SNHLY, FYNNEI. CDR3 coding DNA: TGTGCCAGCGGTAGGGGAGGGGTCTACAATAGCAATCAGCCCCAGCATTTT. Encoded protein: CASGRGGVYNSNQPQHF.

CDR3 coding DNA: TGTGCCAGCAGTGTAGGACTAGCGGGCCAGCAGTACTTC. Translated: CASSVGLAGQQYF. The chain recombines TRBV6-5 with TRBJ2-7, with 11 bases that match TRBD2. This CDR3 is built from 13 residues. V lost 5 bases and J lost 8; bases outside the gene matches: 5. From germline, CDR1 is MNHEY and CDR2 SVGAGI.

V and J are TRBV6-1 and TRBJ1-2; a weak D match, TRBD1 (6 bases). V was cut by 2 bases and J by 6 bases, with 7 bases left in between. The length of the CDR3 is 12 residues. CDR1 and CDR2 from the germline V gene are MNHNS and SASEGT. CDR3 in amino acids: CASSETGNGYTF. DNA of the CDR3: TGTGCCAGCAGTGAAACAGGGAATGGCTACACCTTC.

The rearrangement links TRBV4-3 to TRBJ2-1; 11 bases are a match to TRBD2. CDR1 LGHNA and CDR2 YSLEER come from the germline V gene. J lost 6 bases, V lost 0 bases, and 4 bases had no gene match. This CDR3 contains 16 residues. The CDR3 DNA sequence: TGCGCCAGCAGCCAAGATTTACTAGCGGGAGTCAATGAGCAGTTCTTC. Its translation is CASSQDLLAGVNEQFF.

V usage is TRBV27 and J usage is TRBJ2-5, with D unresolved. Trimming pared 3 bases from V and 2 bases from J, leaving 7 bases between. The CDR3 spans 13 residues. In germline, CDR1 is MNHEY, CDR2 SMNVEV (reference sequence). CDR3 sequence (DNA): TGTGCCAGCAGTTTGAGCTTTCAAGAGACCCAGTACTTC. Residues: CASSLSFQETQYF.

The gene calls are TRBV5-4 and TRBJ1-2; 9 bases are a match to TRBD1. The CDR3 spans 16 residues. Germline lookup yields CDR1 SGHNT and CDR2 YYREEE (reference sequence). The J segment lost 4 bases and the V segment lost 4 bases, leaving 11 bases of the junction unmatched. The CDR3 spells CASSIRDRDLLYGYTF. CDR3 coding DNA: TGTGCCAGCAGCATCCGGGACAGGGACCTTCTCTATGGCTACACCTTC.

The chain is built from TRBV9 and TRBJ2-7; TRBD2 aligns across 9 bases. Germline V gene lookup returns CDR1 SGDLS and CDR2 YYNGEE. V dropped 2 bases and J dropped 3; count of bases not matched to a gene: 6. The CDR3 totals 15 residues. The CDR3 sequence is CASSVSGSNFYEQYF. Here the CDR3 DNA reads TGTGCCAGCAGCGTTAGCGGGAGCAATTTCTACGAGCAGTACTTC.